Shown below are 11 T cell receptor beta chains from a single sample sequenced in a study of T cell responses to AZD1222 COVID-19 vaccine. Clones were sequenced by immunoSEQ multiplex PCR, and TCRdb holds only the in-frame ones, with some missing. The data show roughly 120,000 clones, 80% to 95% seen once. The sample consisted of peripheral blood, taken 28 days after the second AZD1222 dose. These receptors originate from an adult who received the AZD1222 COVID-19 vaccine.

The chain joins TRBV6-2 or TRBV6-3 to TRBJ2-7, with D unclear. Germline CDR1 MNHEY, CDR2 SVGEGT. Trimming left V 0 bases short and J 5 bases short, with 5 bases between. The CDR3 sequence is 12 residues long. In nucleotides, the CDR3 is TGTGCCAGCAGTTACTCCCAGAACGAGCAGTACTTC. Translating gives CASSYSQNEQYF.

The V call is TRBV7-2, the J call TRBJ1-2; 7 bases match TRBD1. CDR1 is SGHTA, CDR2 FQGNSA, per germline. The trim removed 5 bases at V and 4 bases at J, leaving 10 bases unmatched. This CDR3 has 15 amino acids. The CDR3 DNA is TGTGCCAGCAGCCCCCGGACAGGCTTACTCTATGGCTACACCTTC. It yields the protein CASSPRTGLLYGYTF.

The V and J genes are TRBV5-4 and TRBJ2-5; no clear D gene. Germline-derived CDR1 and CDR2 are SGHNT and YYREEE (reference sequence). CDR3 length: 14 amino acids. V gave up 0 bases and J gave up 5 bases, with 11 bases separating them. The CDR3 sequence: CASSLETTRETQYF. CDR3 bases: TGTGCCAGCAGCTTGGAGACAACGCGGGAGACCCAGTACTTC.

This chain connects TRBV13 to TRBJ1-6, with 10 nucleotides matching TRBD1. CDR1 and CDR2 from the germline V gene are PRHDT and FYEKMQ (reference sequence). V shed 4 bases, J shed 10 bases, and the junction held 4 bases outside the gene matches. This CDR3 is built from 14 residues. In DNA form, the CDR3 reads TGTGCCAGCAGCTCCGGGACAGGGGAATCACCCCTCCACTTT. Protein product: CASSSGTGESPLHF.

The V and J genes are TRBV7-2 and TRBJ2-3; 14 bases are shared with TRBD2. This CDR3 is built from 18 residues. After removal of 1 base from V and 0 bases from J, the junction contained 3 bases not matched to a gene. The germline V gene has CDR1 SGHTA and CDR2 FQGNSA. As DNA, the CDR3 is TGTGCCAGCAGCTTAGTGGGACTAGCGGGGGCTAGCACAGATACGCAGTATTTT. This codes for CASSLVGLAGASTDTQYF.

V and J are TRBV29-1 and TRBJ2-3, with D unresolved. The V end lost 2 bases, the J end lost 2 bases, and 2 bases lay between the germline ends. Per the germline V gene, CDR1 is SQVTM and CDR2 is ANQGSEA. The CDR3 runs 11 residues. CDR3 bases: TGCAGCGTTGAATCCACAGATACGCAGTATTTT. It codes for CSVESTDTQYF.

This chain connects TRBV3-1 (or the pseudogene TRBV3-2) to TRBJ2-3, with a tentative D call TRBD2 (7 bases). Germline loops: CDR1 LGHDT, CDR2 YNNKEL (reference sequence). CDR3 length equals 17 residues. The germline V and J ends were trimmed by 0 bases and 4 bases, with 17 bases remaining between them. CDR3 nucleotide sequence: TGTGCCAGCAGCCAAGATCGAGGAGGGGGAGGGCCAGATACGCAGTATTTT. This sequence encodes CASSQDRGGGGPDTQYF.

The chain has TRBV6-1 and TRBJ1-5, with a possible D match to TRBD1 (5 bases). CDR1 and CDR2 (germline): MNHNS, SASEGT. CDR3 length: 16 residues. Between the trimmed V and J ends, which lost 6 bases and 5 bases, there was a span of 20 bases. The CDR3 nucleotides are TGTGCCAGCAGGGAATCCCCGGGACTTAGATATCAGCCCCAGCATTTT. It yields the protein CASRESPGLRYQPQHF.

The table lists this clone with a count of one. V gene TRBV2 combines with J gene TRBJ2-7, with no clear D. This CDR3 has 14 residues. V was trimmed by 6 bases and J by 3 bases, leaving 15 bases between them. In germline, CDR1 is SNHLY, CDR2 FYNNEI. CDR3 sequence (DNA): TGTGCCAGCAGAGATGCCATGGGGTACTACGAGCAGTACTTC. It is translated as CASRDAMGYYEQYF.

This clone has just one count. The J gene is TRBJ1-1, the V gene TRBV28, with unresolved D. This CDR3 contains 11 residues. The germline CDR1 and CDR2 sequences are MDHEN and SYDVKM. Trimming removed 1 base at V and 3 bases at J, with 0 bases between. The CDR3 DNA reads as TGTGCCAGCAGTTTATACACTGAAGCTTTCTTT. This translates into CASSLYTEAFF.

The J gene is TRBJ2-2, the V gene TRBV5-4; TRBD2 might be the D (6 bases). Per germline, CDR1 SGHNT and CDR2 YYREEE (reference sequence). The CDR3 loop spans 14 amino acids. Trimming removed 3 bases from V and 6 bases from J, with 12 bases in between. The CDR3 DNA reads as TGTGCCAGCAGCTCGGGACTCACGCCCGGGGAGCTGTTTTTT. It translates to CASSSGLTPGELFF. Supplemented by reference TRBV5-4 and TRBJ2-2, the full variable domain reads ETGVTQSPTHLIKTRGQQVTLRCSSQSGHNTVSWYQQALGQGPQFIFQYYREEENGRGNFPPRFSGLQFPNYSSELNVNALELDDSALYLCASSSGLTPGELFFGEGSRLTVL.